These 28 T cell receptor beta chains were sequenced from one sample in a study of long-term antiretroviral therapy in people with HIV (dated by TCRdb to 2021 to 2024). The immunoSEQ hsTCRB v3.0 assay was used at survey level resolution to sequence the TRB variable region. TCRdb took this table from immuneACCESS and kept in-frame rearrangements with V and J called. Such tables lack part of the clones; where checked against another copy, unresolved V genes explain under half of the gap, and the rest is unexplained. Here the sample has 20,000 to 25,000 clones; approximately 86% occur a single time. The ten most abundant clones make up 3.9% of the sample. Source: unsorted PBMCs, taken roughly 4 years after starting antiretroviral therapy. The receptor source for this set is a man aged 18 to 29 with HIV.

This rearrangement joins TRBV18 to TRBJ1-4; D remains ambiguous. The CDR3 covers 14 residues. Germline CDR1 KGHSH, CDR2 LQKENI. The V end was cut by 2 bases, the J end by 0 bases, with 4 bases between. The CDR3 spells CASSPSATNEKLFF. CDR3 sequence (DNA): TGTGCCAGCTCACCAAGTGCAACTAATGAAAAACTGTTTTTT.

The rearrangement joins TRBV5-1 to TRBJ2-7, with 9 bases lining up with TRBD1. Germline CDR1 is SGHRS and CDR2 is YFSETQ. Trimming at V came to 0 bases and at J to 5 bases, leaving 9 bases not matched to a gene. CDR3 size: 16 residues. The DNA of the CDR3 is TGCGCCAGCAGCTTGGAGCTCCGGGACAGGGCCCACGAGCAGTACTTC. It is translated as CASSLELRDRAHEQYF.

The V and J genes are TRBV5-4 and TRBJ2-5, with 11 bases lining up with TRBD2. CDR1 is SGHNT, CDR2 YYREEE, per germline (reference sequence). There are 18 residues in the CDR3. Losses at the gene ends were 4 bases for V and 4 bases for J; bases not matched to a gene: 15. The DNA of the CDR3 is TGTGCCAGCAGCCGTACTTTAGCGGGGGGGCCGGGTCGAGAGACCCAGTACTTC. Translated, it gives CASSRTLAGGPGRETQYF.

This chain uses TRBV7-9 with TRBJ1-5; D uncertain. Germline V gives CDR1 SEHNR, CDR2 FQNEAQ (reference sequence). This CDR3 has 16 residues. V lost 5 bases and J lost 7, with 21 bases in between. The CDR3 coding sequence is TGTGCCAGCAGCCCGAATGGGAAGGGAGAGGGCCAGCCCCAGCATTTT. Protein product: CASSPNGKGEGQPQHF. Combining the CDR3 with reference TRBV7-9 and TRBJ1-5 gives the whole variable domain DTGVSQNPRHKITKRGQNVTFRCDPISEHNRLYWYRQTLGQGPEFLTYFQNEAQLEKSRLLSDRFSAERPKGSFSTLEIQRTEQGDSAMYLCASSPNGKGEGQPQHFGDGTRLSIL.

The rearrangement links TRBV5-8 to TRBJ1-5; 7 positions match TRBD1. This CDR3 is built from 17 residues. Trimming at V came to 0 bases and at J to 0 bases, leaving 6 bases not matched to a gene. The germline CDR1 and CDR2 sequences are SGHTS and YDEGEE. The CDR3 DNA reads as TGTGCCAGCAGCTTGGGACAGGGATCGGATAGCAATCAGCCCCAGCATTTT. Protein: CASSLGQGSDSNQPQHF.

This clone was observed once. The V call is TRBV19, the J call TRBJ1-1; D remains ambiguous. CDR1 is LNHDA, CDR2 SQIVND, per germline (reference sequence). V lost 4 bases and J 7 bases, leaving 10 bases between the germline ends. CDR3 length equals 12 residues. As DNA, the CDR3 is TGTGCCAGTAGTACGACAAGGATTGAAGCTTTCTTT. As protein: CASSTTRIEAFF.

This clone came up once. The chain has TRBV4-1 and TRBJ1-5; D unresolved. The CDR3 totals 16 residues. V lost 1 base to trimming and J lost 3 bases, with 13 bases between them. Germline CDR1 is MGHRA and CDR2 is YSYEKL. CDR3 nucleotide sequence: TGCGCCAGCAGCCAAGGAGGGTGGGAGATCAATCAGCCCCAGCATTTT. This gives the protein CASSQGGWEINQPQHF.

V gene TRBV25-1 combines with J gene TRBJ2-1; 8 bases are a match to TRBD1. This CDR3 spans 17 amino acids. Germline assignment: CDR1 MGHDK and CDR2 SYGVNS. With V trimmed by 7 bases and J by 3 bases, 14 bases remained unmatched. The CDR3 DNA reads TGTGCCAGCACCCCCCCCATTGCGGACAGGGACTACAATGAGCAGTTCTTC. Its translation: CASTPPIADRDYNEQFF.

The sample holds one count of this clone. The chain recombines TRBV7-9 with TRBJ1-4, with D hard to call. The CDR3 runs to 14 residues. Per germline, CDR1 SEHNR and CDR2 FQNEAQ (reference sequence). The V end lost 1 base, the J end lost 5 bases, and 8 bases lay between the germline ends. In DNA, the CDR3 is TGTGCCAGCAGCTTAGACGGACTCAATGAAAAACTGTTTTTT. The encoded protein is CASSLDGLNEKLFF.

This clone occurred a few times. V is TRBV7-8 and J is TRBJ1-6, with a tentative D call TRBD1 (6 bases). The CDR3 contains 17 residues. Germline V gene sequence: CDR1 SGHVS, CDR2 FQNEAQ. V lost 1 base, J lost 6 bases, and 16 bases lay in between. In nucleotides, the CDR3 is TGTGCCAGCAGCTTAGTGACAACAGGGTTTGGTAATTCACCCCTCCACTTT. Residues: CASSLVTTGFGNSPLHF.

The rearrangement joins TRBV2 to TRBJ1-1; perhaps TRBD1 as D (5 bases). This CDR3 is 14 amino acids long. Looked up from germline, CDR1 is SNHLY and CDR2 is FYNNEI. Trimming shortened V by 3 bases and J by 5 bases, and 13 bases separated the two germline ends. DNA for the CDR3: TGTGCCAGCAGTGAGGACCTTCGGGGGACTGAAGCTTTCTTT. Protein: CASSEDLRGTEAFF.

The rearrangement uses TRBV6-1 and TRBJ1-6, with a weak D call TRBD1 (6 bases). Trimming took off 2 bases at V and 4 bases at J, with 12 bases between the two ends. This CDR3 comprises 16 residues. Germline V CDR1 and CDR2: MNHNS, SASEGT. CDR3 loop: CASSELGGAYNSPLHF. The CDR3 DNA reads as TGTGCCAGCAGTGAACTCGGGGGGGCTTATAATTCACCCCTCCACTTT.

Only one count was recorded for this clone. The J gene is TRBJ1-4, the V gene TRBV6-1; D is unclear. V gave up 1 base and J gave up 4 bases, with 16 bases separating them. Germline V lookup: CDR1 MNHNS, CDR2 SASEGT. CDR3 length equals 17 residues. This chain's CDR3 is CASSEDLLQSYNEKLFF. The CDR3 DNA follows: TGTGCCAGCAGTGAAGACCTCTTACAGTCGTATAATGAAAAACTGTTTTTT.

This clone is a singleton in its sample. This chain connects TRBV15 to TRBJ1-5, with 10 bases identical to TRBD1. The V and J ends lost 0 bases and 3 bases, in that order; junction bases with no gene match: 26. The CDR3 is made up of 24 amino acids. Germline V gene lookup returns CDR1 LNHNV and CDR2 YYDKDF (reference sequence). CDR3: CATSRDPLSLLSATGQGNNQPQHF. For the CDR3, the DNA is TGTGCCACCAGCAGAGACCCCCTGAGCTTGTTGTCCGCAACGGGACAGGGGAACAATCAGCCCCAGCATTTT.

V usage is TRBV13 and J usage is TRBJ2-5; D is undetermined. Germline V gives CDR1 PRHDT, CDR2 FYEKMQ (reference sequence). CDR3 length equals 14 residues. The V end was cut by 5 bases, the J end by 9 bases, with 19 bases between. CDR3 amino acids: CASSPGPKPDPQYF. In DNA form, the CDR3 reads TGTGCCAGCAGCCCCGGACCAAAACCAGACCCCCAGTACTTC.

This clone was seen more than once but under ten times. This sequence joins TRBV27 and TRBJ1-6; 9 bases agree with TRBD1. Germline CDR1 reads MNHEY; CDR2 reads SMNVEV (reference sequence). Unmatched junction bases numbered 3, after V lost 7 bases and J lost 8 bases. The CDR3 spans 13 residues. CDR3 loop: CASKGTGYSPLHF. Written as DNA, the CDR3 is TGTGCCAGCAAGGGGACAGGGTATTCACCCCTCCACTTT.

The chain combines TRBV7-3 with TRBJ1-1; D is uncertain. Germline V gene sequence: CDR1 SGHTA, CDR2 FQGTGA. The CDR3 totals 16 residues. V shed 1 base and J shed 3 bases, with 15 bases lying between them. The DNA of the CDR3 is TGTGCCAGCAGCTTAAGAAGGCCTTTGGGCGACACTGAAGCTTTCTTT. This encodes CASSLRRPLGDTEAFF.

The J gene is TRBJ1-3, the V gene TRBV29-1; D unclear. CDR1 and CDR2 from the germline V gene are SQVTM and ANQGSEA. V lost 4 bases and J lost 2, with 6 bases in between. The CDR3 extends over 12 amino acids. CDR3 bases: TGCAGCGTTGTGATGCCTGGAAACACCATATATTTT. Translation: CSVVMPGNTIYF.

The chain has TRBV2 and TRBJ1-4, with 10 bases matching TRBD1. V lost 9 bases, J lost 7 bases, and 17 bases stayed unmatched. The germline V gene has CDR1 SNHLY and CDR2 FYNNEI. There are 17 residues in the CDR3. CDR3 protein: CARGVREAGTGVEKLFF. CDR3 bases: TGTGCCAGGGGGGTACGTGAAGCCGGGACAGGGGTTGAAAAACTGTTTTTT.

V gene TRBV7-8 combines with J gene TRBJ1-5, with 10 bases fitting TRBD1. Germline values: CDR1 SGHVS, CDR2 FQNEAQ. This CDR3 has 14 residues. V lost 3 bases to trimming and J lost 6 bases; unmatched junction nucleotides: 2. Here the CDR3 reads CASSFGQGGQPQHF. The CDR3 region has the DNA TGTGCCAGCAGCTTCGGACAGGGGGGTCAGCCCCAGCATTTT.

The chain is built from TRBV28 and TRBJ1-2, with D hard to call. Germline CDR1 MDHEN, CDR2 SYDVKM. V dropped 3 bases and J dropped 4 bases, with 3 bases sitting between them. The CDR3 length is 11 residues. The CDR3 coding sequence is TGTGCCAGCAGTTTCGTCTATGGCTACACCTTC. It specifies CASSFVYGYTF.

CDR3 in DNA: TGTGCCAGCAGGTTACGGGACACCTATAACTATGGCTACACCTTC. It translates to CASRLRDTYNYGYTF. The chain links TRBV2 to TRBJ1-2, with D possibly TRBD1 on 6 matching bases. In germline, CDR1 is SNHLY, CDR2 FYNNEI. The CDR3 spans 15 residues. V was shortened by 6 bases and J by 1 base, with 15 bases between the two germline ends. The full variable domain, with the rest looked up from reference TRBV2 and TRBJ1-2, is EPEVTQTPSHQVTQMGQEVILRCVPISNHLYFYWYRQILGQKVEFLVSFYNNEISEKSEIFDDQFSVERPDGSNFTLKIRSTKLEDSAMYFCASRLRDTYNYGYTFGSGTRLTVV.

This rearrangement joins TRBV27 to TRBJ1-5; TRBD1 aligns across 7 bases. The trim removed 5 bases at V and 1 base at J, leaving 8 bases unmatched. The CDR3 sequence is 16 residues long. Looked up from germline, CDR1 is MNHEY and CDR2 is SMNVEV (reference sequence). The CDR3 sequence: CASSKRRGKSNQPQHF. The CDR3 bases are TGTGCCAGCAGTAAACGCAGGGGGAAGAGCAATCAGCCCCAGCATTTT.

CDR3 coding DNA: TGTGCCAGCAGCCCCGCGGGGGGCCGAAGTAATGAAAAACTGTTTTTT. This sequence encodes CASSPAGGRSNEKLFF. The chain joins TRBV13 to TRBJ1-4; TRBD1 might be the D (6 bases). The ends were cut back, 5 bases at V and 4 bases at J, with 17 bases in the middle. From germline, CDR1 is PRHDT and CDR2 FYEKMQ (reference sequence). The length of the CDR3 is 16 residues.

This chain connects TRBV28 to TRBJ1-1, with D unresolved. V shed 1 base and J shed 7 bases, with 7 bases lying between them. The CDR3 totals 12 residues. Per germline, CDR1 MDHEN and CDR2 SYDVKM. The CDR3, as DNA: TGTGCCAGCAGTTTATCGGCGGGTGAAGCTTTCTTT. The encoded protein is CASSLSAGEAFF.

The chain carries TRBV2 and TRBJ2-7, with D perhaps matching TRBD1 (5 bases). V dropped 6 bases and J dropped 4 bases, with 10 bases sitting between them. Germline V CDR1 and CDR2: SNHLY, FYNNEI. The CDR3 runs 12 residues. The CDR3 sequence: CASRSDSYEQYF. CDR3 sequence (DNA): TGTGCCAGCAGATCAGACAGTTACGAGCAGTACTTC.

This clone was seen just once. This chain links TRBV4-2 with TRBJ2-3, with D maybe TRBD2 (6 bases). Trimming shortened V by 5 bases and J by 0 bases, and 15 bases separated the two germline ends. This CDR3 has 16 residues. In germline, CDR1 is LGHNA, CDR2 YNFKEQ. The CDR3 is CASSGGGTLSTDTQYF. The DNA for the CDR3 is TGTGCCAGCAGCGGAGGTGGGACTTTGAGCACAGATACGCAGTATTTT.

The chain couples TRBV10-3 to TRBJ1-2; no reliable D call. This CDR3 has 16 amino acids. Between the trimmed V and J ends, which lost 0 bases and 6 bases, there was a span of 17 bases. The V gene's germline CDR1 is ENHRY and CDR2 SYGVKD. CDR3 in amino acids: CAISESAVRLRDGYTF. Here the CDR3 DNA reads TGTGCCATCAGTGAGTCGGCGGTGAGGCTTCGTGATGGCTACACCTTC.